Listed below are T cell receptor beta chains from one sample, sequenced in a study of OX40 agonist ivuxolimab in advanced cancers. The table came from immunoSEQ multiplex PCR; TCRdb's copy has only in-frame clones and leaves some out. The data hold some 60,000 clones, with 84% observed a single time. Sequencing was performed on CD4+ or CD8+ T cells sorted from blood, taken in a trial of the OX40 agonist ivuxolimab. The receptors here all came from an adult with an advanced solid tumor such as melanoma, head and neck, liver or kidney cancer. The CDR3 runs from the conserved cysteine through the conserved F or W. D genes are given only for firm matches. Clone sizes are given selectively: once, few, many, or a class where the clone is expanded.

d_call	v_call	clone_size	j_call	cdr3_aa	cdr3_nt
NA	TRBV7-2	once	TRBJ2-6	CASSSNSGANVLTF	TGTGCCAGCAGCTCTAACTCTGGGGCCAACGTCCTGACTTTC
NA	TRBV18	NA	TRBJ1-1	CASSPRRDTEAFF	TGTGCCAGCTCACCACGCCGGGACACTGAAGCTTTCTTT
NA	TRBV6-1	NA	TRBJ2-2	CASFIQQNTGELFF	TGTGCCAGTTTTATACAGCAGAACACCGGGGAGCTGTTTTTT
NA	TRBV6-1	NA	TRBJ2-1	CASSEAMRWDGGHNEQFF	TGTGCCAGCAGTGAAGCGATGAGATGGGACGGCGGCCACAATGAGCAGTTCTTC
TRBD1	TRBV5-1	NA	TRBJ2-3	CASSWGAGGAGDTQYF	TGCGCCAGCAGCTGGGGGGCAGGGGGCGCGGGAGATACGCAGTATTTT
NA	TRBV28	NA	TRBJ1-1	CASSTPGLYTEAFF	TGTGCCAGCAGTACCCCGGGCCTATACACTGAAGCTTTCTTT
NA	TRBV7-2	few	TRBJ2-1	CASSQASSSYNEQFF	TGTGCCAGCAGCCAAGCGTCCAGCTCCTACAATGAGCAGTTCTTC
NA	TRBV5-1	NA	TRBJ2-5	CASSFRAPQETQYF	TGCGCCAGCAGCTTCCGGGCCCCACAAGAGACCCAGTACTTC
NA	TRBV30	NA	TRBJ1-3	CAWRRHSGNTIYF	TGTGCCTGGCGACGGCACTCTGGAAACACCATATATTTT
TRBD2	TRBV6-1	NA	TRBJ2-1	CASSEGGLAGENEQFF	TGTGCCAGCAGTGAAGGGGGACTAGCGGGTGAGAATGAGCAGTTCTTC
TRBD1	TRBV5-1	NA	TRBJ1-2	CASSFNRGLEGYTF	TGCGCCAGCAGCTTTAACAGGGGGCTGGAGGGCTACACCTTC
NA	TRBV27	NA	TRBJ2-1	CASSLQGMAYNEQFF	TGTGCCAGCAGTTTACAGGGGATGGCCTACAATGAGCAGTTCTTC
NA	TRBV19	NA	TRBJ2-1	CASSMDYPNEQFF	TGTGCCAGTAGTATGGACTATCCCAATGAGCAGTTCTTC
TRBD1	TRBV28	NA	TRBJ1-5	CASSQGTGNQPQHF	TGTGCCAGCAGTCAAGGGACAGGGAATCAGCCCCAGCATTTT
TRBD1	TRBV19	NA	TRBJ1-5	CASSGTGNQPQHF	TGTGCCAGTAGTGGGACAGGGAATCAGCCCCAGCATTTT
TRBD2	TRBV18	NA	TRBJ2-1	CASSRDQGLADEQFF	TGTGCCAGCTCACGGGACCAGGGACTAGCGGACGAGCAGTTCTTC
NA	TRBV10-3	NA	TRBJ2-5	CAISESTGRLQETQYF	TGTGCCATCAGTGAGTCCACAGGGCGACTCCAAGAGACCCAGTACTTC
NA	TRBV18	NA	TRBJ2-5	CASSPPSDQETQYF	TGTGCCAGCTCACCACCCTCAGACCAAGAGACCCAGTACTTC
NA	TRBV9	NA	TRBJ2-7	CASSAHTGTEQYF	TGTGCCAGCAGCGCCCATACAGGGACCGAGCAGTACTTC
NA	TRBV6-5	once	TRBJ1-4	CASSKRTFEKLFF	TGTGCCAGCAGTAAACGGACTTTTGAAAAACTGTTTTTT
TRBD2	TRBV15	NA	TRBJ2-3	CATGLRGVGDTQYF	TGTGCCACTGGGCTCCGGGGGGTTGGAGATACGCAGTATTTT
TRBD1	TRBV18	NA	TRBJ2-5	CASSTGQGRETQYF	TGTGCCAGCTCAACTGGACAGGGGAGGGAGACCCAGTACTTC
TRBD2	TRBV2	NA	TRBJ2-3	CASSELAETDTQYF	TGTGCCAGCAGTGAACTAGCGGAGACAGATACGCAGTATTTT
TRBD1	TRBV28	NA	TRBJ1-5	CASSRPRGSNQPQHF	TGTGCCAGCAGCCGACCCAGGGGGAGCAATCAGCCCCAGCATTTT
TRBD2	TRBV11-1	NA	TRBJ2-1	CASNSRTSGRNEQFF	TGTGCCAGCAACTCAAGGACTAGCGGGAGGAATGAGCAGTTCTTC
NA	TRBV6-1	few	TRBJ2-5	CASSDGGSVETQYF	TGTGCCAGCAGTGATGGGGGGTCGGTAGAGACCCAGTACTTC
NA	TRBV30	NA	TRBJ1-4	CAWSVGGKLFF	TGTGCCTGGAGTGTAGGGGGAAAACTGTTTTTT
NA	TRBV27	few	TRBJ1-2	CASSLERNYGYTF	TGTGCCAGCAGTTTAGAACGAAACTATGGCTACACCTTC
NA	TRBV7-3	NA	TRBJ1-1	CASSLNRVNTEAFF	TGTGCCAGCAGCTTAAATAGAGTGAACACTGAAGCTTTCTTT